Each of the 6 T cell receptor beta chains below was sequenced from the same sample in a study of T cell responses to AZD1222 COVID-19 vaccine. The assay was immunoSEQ multiplex PCR, and TCRdb's table has in-frame clones only and misses some. Of some 130,000 clones detected, over 75% appear once; the ten largest clones hold about a fifth. The sample was peripheral blood, taken on day 0 of AZD1222 vaccination. The receptors originated from an adult in good health.

The V and J genes are TRBV27 and TRBJ2-2; 8 bases map to TRBD2. This CDR3 spans 14 amino acids. CDR1 and CDR2 from the germline V gene are MNHEY and SMNVEV (reference sequence). Trimming at V came to 5 bases and at J to 6 bases, leaving 5 bases not matched to a gene. CDR3 amino acids: CASSGRGGPGELFF. The CDR3 DNA sequence: TGTGCCAGCAGTGGCCGGGGGGGCCCCGGGGAGCTGTTTTTT.

This chain connects TRBV7-9 to TRBJ2-1; 8 bases fit TRBD2. The CDR3 contains 14 residues. The ends lost 6 bases at V and 6 bases at J; junction bases unmatched: 7. Per germline, CDR1 SEHNR and CDR2 FQNEAQ (reference sequence). In DNA form, the CDR3 reads TGTGCCAGCAGACATGGCGGGGGGATCAATGAGCAGTTCTTC. This encodes CASRHGGGINEQFF.

The chain joins TRBV2 to TRBJ1-4; 11 nucleotides align to TRBD1. V gave up 6 bases and J gave up 14 bases; unmatched junction bases: 5. The germline V gene encodes CDR1 SNHLY and CDR2 FYNNEI. This CDR3 is built from 12 residues. The CDR3: CASRGQGGPLFF. The CDR3 DNA reads TGTGCCAGCAGGGGACAGGGGGGACCTCTGTTTTTT.

The rearrangement uses TRBV28 and TRBJ2-7; a weak D match, TRBD2 (5 bases). Trimming took 5 bases from V and 3 from J, leaving 26 bases between them. The CDR3 has 18 amino acids. Germline V gene lookup returns CDR1 MDHEN and CDR2 SYDVKM. The CDR3 region has the DNA TGTGCCAGCAGTCCTAACACGGGGATCTTCCATCCCATCTACGAGCAGTACTTC. Its protein is CASSPNTGIFHPIYEQYF. The variable domain in full, completed from reference TRBV28 and TRBJ2-7, reads DVKVTQSSRYLVKRTGEKVFLECVQDMDHENMFWYRQDPGLGLRLIYFSYDVKMKEKGDIPEGYSVSREKKERFSLILESASTNQTSMYLCASSPNTGIFHPIYEQYFGPGTRLTVT.

The chain employs TRBV6-5 and TRBJ1-6, with TRBD1 identical over 9 bases. This CDR3 is 14 amino acids long. Per the germline V gene, CDR1 is MNHEY and CDR2 is SVGAGI. After removal of 8 bases from V and 9 bases from J, the junction contained 8 bases not matched to a gene. This chain's CDR3 is CASRLDRGGSPLHF. The CDR3, as DNA: TGTGCCAGCCGGCTCGACAGGGGGGGTTCACCCCTCCACTTT.

Only one count was recorded for this clone. The chain combines TRBV4-3 with TRBJ2-3; 11 positions match TRBD2. J lost 0 bases, V lost 4 bases, and 6 bases had no gene match. CDR1 and CDR2 (germline): LGHNA, YSLEER. This CDR3 has 17 amino acids. The CDR3 is CASSLRGTSGSTDTQYF. CDR3 sequence (DNA): TGCGCCAGCAGCCTAAGAGGGACTAGCGGTAGCACAGATACGCAGTATTTT.